Below, 30 T cell receptor beta chains from the same sample are listed, as sequenced in a study of T-cell reconstitution after alpha-beta-depleted transplantation in children. TCRbeta library preparation incorporated unique molecular identifiers. MiXCR, run by TCRdb on the PCR reads, gives a single entry per CDR3 protein. The table includes about 900,000 distinct CDR3 sequences, roughly 29% detected once. Sequences were derived from PBMCs, mostly from graft donor cells, sampled 360 days after TCRalphabeta/CD19-depleted stem cell transplant. These receptors were collected from a boy under two years old who had a stem cell transplant for SCID, so the T cells may come from the graft donor.

This clonotype was recorded a few times. The chain joins TRBV5-1 to TRBJ2-2; 9 nucleotides agree with TRBD2. This CDR3 contains 17 residues. In germline, CDR1 is SGHRS, CDR2 YFSETQ. Trimming removed 1 base from V and 3 bases from J; junction bases left unmatched: 7. This chain's CDR3 is CASSLSRLAGYTGELFF. In DNA, the CDR3 is TGCGCCAGCAGCTTGTCACGGCTAGCGGGGTACACCGGGGAGCTGTTTTTT.

This clonotype appeared a few times. The gene calls are TRBV12-3 or TRBV12-4 and TRBJ1-5; D unresolved. The CDR3 contains 14 residues. Trimming cost V 6 bases and J 3 bases, with 12 bases left between them. CDR3: CASRSGRLNQPQHF. Written as DNA, the CDR3 is TGTGCCAGCAGGTCCGGACGGCTCAATCAGCCCCAGCATTTT.

The chain has TRBV12-3 or TRBV12-4 and TRBJ1-1; no reliable D call. The length of the CDR3 is 13 residues. Trimming took 5 bases from V and 4 from J, leaving 11 bases between them. CDR3 bases: TGTGCCAGCAGTCTGGGTCGGCTCACTGAAGCTTTCTTT. Its translation is CASSLGRLTEAFF.

This chain links TRBV29-1 with TRBJ2-5, with 9 bases lining up with TRBD2. V lost 4 bases and J lost 0; bases outside the gene matches: 12. Germline V gene data show CDR1 as SQVTM and CDR2 as ANQGSEA. The CDR3 contains 17 residues. In DNA, the CDR3 is TGCAGCGTTGCGGGACTAGCAGGGGGAAAGTACCAAGAGACCCAGTACTTC. Protein sequence: CSVAGLAGGKYQETQYF.

The chain recombines TRBV7-2 with TRBJ1-1; D not certain. Deletions cut 2 bases from V and 4 bases from J, with 11 bases between. The CDR3 length is 14 residues. The germline V gene encodes CDR1 SGHTA and CDR2 FQGNSA. The CDR3 loop reads CASSLIPVPTEAFF. In DNA, the CDR3 is TGTGCCAGCAGCTTAATCCCAGTGCCCACTGAAGCTTTCTTT.

The chain joins TRBV4-1 to TRBJ1-1; the match to TRBD1 covers 8 bases. J lost 5 bases, V lost 4 bases, and 9 bases had no gene match. This CDR3 comprises 15 residues. Germline CDR1 is MGHRA and CDR2 is YSYEKL. DNA for the CDR3: TGCGCCAGCAGCCTGTACAGGGGGAGTCGGACTGAAGCTTTCTTT. This sequence encodes CASSLYRGSRTEAFF.

This clonotype was seen just once. This chain uses TRBV7-9 with TRBJ2-5; D perhaps matches TRBD2 (5 bases). CDR1 and CDR2 (germline): SEHNR, FQNEAQ (reference sequence). Trimming took 3 bases from V and 1 from J, leaving 12 bases between them. CDR3 length: 15 residues. The CDR3 coding sequence is TGTGCCAGCAGCTTTGGAGGCTCTATCCAAGAGACCCAGTACTTC. It yields the protein CASSFGGSIQETQYF.

The chain links TRBV6-1 to TRBJ2-7; weak D call: TRBD2 (5 bases). In germline, CDR1 is MNHNS, CDR2 SASEGT. The CDR3 is 14 amino acids. The V end lost 5 bases, the J end lost 7 bases, and 18 bases lay between the germline ends. This CDR3 reads CASSPVMDSGEQYF. The DNA of the CDR3 is TGTGCCAGCAGTCCCGTCATGGACTCGGGGGAGCAGTACTTC.

This clonotype was seen just once. The chain links TRBV29-1 to TRBJ2-5; 8 nucleotides agree with TRBD1. Germline CDR1 reads SQVTM; CDR2 reads ANQGSEA. The V segment lost 0 bases and the J segment 5 bases; nucleotides outside the gene matches: 5. CDR3 length equals 14 residues. CDR3 region: CSVEEPRGRETQYF. CDR3 DNA: TGCAGCGTTGAAGAGCCCAGGGGGCGGGAGACCCAGTACTTC. The full variable domain, its missing parts supplied by reference TRBV29-1 and TRBJ2-5, is SAVISQKPSRDICQRGTSLTIQCQVDSQVTMMFWYRQQPGQSLTLIATANQGSEATYESGFVIDKFPISRPNLTFSTLTVSNMSPEDSSIYLCSVEEPRGRETQYFGPGTRLLVL.

There are a few counts of this clonotype. The V gene is TRBV7-9, the J gene TRBJ1-2; no clear D. Germline values: CDR1 SEHNR, CDR2 FQNEAQ (reference sequence). The CDR3 contains 17 residues. V was clipped by 5 bases and J by 2 bases, with 21 bases between them. The CDR3 spells CASSPPWAARLNYGYTF. The CDR3 nucleotides are TGTGCCAGCAGCCCCCCGTGGGCAGCCAGACTGAACTATGGCTACACCTTC.

The chain links TRBV29-1 to TRBJ2-1; D may be TRBD2 (5 bases). V dropped 7 bases and J dropped 7 bases, with 11 bases sitting between them. The CDR3 runs to 11 residues. Looked up from germline, CDR1 is SQVTM and CDR2 is ANQGSEA. The CDR3, as DNA: TGCAGCGGATACACGGGGAATGAGCAGTTCTTC. Translation gives CSGYTGNEQFF.

This clonotype appeared a few times. V gene TRBV19 combines with J gene TRBJ2-7, with 9 bases lining up with TRBD1. CDR3 length equals 16 residues. With V trimmed by 0 bases and J by 2 bases, 5 bases remained unmatched. CDR1 and CDR2 from the germline V gene are LNHDA and SQIVND (reference sequence). DNA for the CDR3: TGTGCCAGTAGTATAGATGGACAGGGGAAAGCCTACGAGCAGTACTTC. Protein: CASSIDGQGKAYEQYF. The whole variable domain, remainder taken from reference TRBV19 and TRBJ2-7, is DGGITQSPKYLFRKEGQNVTLSCEQNLNHDAMYWYRQDPGQGLRLIYYSQIVNDFQKGDIAEGYSVSREKKESFPLTVTSAQKNPTAFYLCASSIDGQGKAYEQYFGPGTRLTVT.

This clonotype occurred a few times. The chain uses TRBV9 and TRBJ2-7; 7 nucleotides line up with TRBD1. The CDR3 has 18 residues. Germline CDR1 is SGDLS and CDR2 is YYNGEE. The J segment lost 1 base and the V segment lost 0 bases, leaving 13 bases of the junction unmatched. The CDR3 loop reads CASSVVVRGQKVSYEQYF. The DNA of the CDR3 is TGTGCCAGCAGCGTAGTGGTAAGGGGACAGAAGGTTTCCTACGAGCAGTACTTC. The variable domain in full, with the rest retrieved from reference TRBV9 and TRBJ2-7, is DSGVTQTPKHLITATGQRVTLRCSPRSGDLSVYWYQQSLDQGLQFLIQYYNGEERAKGNILERFSAQQFPDLHSELNLSSLELGDSALYFCASSVVVRGQKVSYEQYFGPGTRLTVT.

The gene calls are TRBV20-1 and TRBJ2-1; D may match TRBD1 or TRBD2 (5 bases each). CDR3 length: 14 amino acids. Germline V gives CDR1 DFQATT, CDR2 SNEGSKA (reference sequence). V gave up 5 bases and J gave up 0 bases, with 11 bases separating them. Written as DNA, the CDR3 is TGCAGTGCTTCCCGGGACGCCTCCTACAATGAGCAGTTCTTC. It encodes CSASRDASYNEQFF.

This clonotype came up a few times. This sequence joins TRBV5-4 and TRBJ2-1, with D possibly TRBD2 on 5 matching bases. This CDR3 is built from 16 residues. Germline V CDR1 and CDR2: SGHNT, YYREEE (reference sequence). V was clipped by 2 bases and J by 2 bases, with 14 bases between them. The CDR3 loop is CASSLRGLGTYNEQFF. The CDR3 nucleotides read TGTGCCAGCAGCTTAAGAGGGCTTGGGACCTACAATGAGCAGTTCTTC. Complete variable domain (other parts from reference TRBV5-4 and TRBJ2-1): ETGVTQSPTHLIKTRGQQVTLRCSSQSGHNTVSWYQQALGQGPQFIFQYYREEENGRGNFPPRFSGLQFPNYSSELNVNALELDDSALYLCASSLRGLGTYNEQFFGPGTRLTVL.

This clonotype was recorded a few times. The CDR3 is CASSLEREQFF. CDR3 in DNA: TGTGCCAGCAGCTTGGAGCGGGAGCAGTTCTTC. This rearrangement joins TRBV7-9 to TRBJ2-1, with D perhaps matching TRBD2 (5 bases). Germline V CDR1 and CDR2: SEHNR, FQNEAQ (reference sequence). The CDR3 has 11 residues. V dropped 3 bases and J dropped 10 bases, with 7 bases sitting between them.

CDR3 amino acids: CAWKSGWGYEQYF. The CDR3 DNA is TGTGCCTGGAAATCGGGGTGGGGATACGAGCAGTACTTC. The rearrangement joins TRBV30 to TRBJ2-7; D may be TRBD2 (5 bases). The CDR3 has 13 residues. The V and J ends lost 4 bases and 4 bases respectively, with 14 bases between them. Looked up from germline, CDR1 is GTSNPN and CDR2 is SVGIG (reference sequence).

The V gene is TRBV15, the J gene TRBJ1-1; D is unclear. CDR3 length: 15 residues. Looked up from germline, CDR1 is LNHNV and CDR2 is YYDKDF (reference sequence). The ends were cut back, 0 bases at V and 4 bases at J, with 12 bases in the middle. The CDR3 bases are TGTGCCACCAGCAGAGACCTGTCTGGGTCCACTGAAGCTTTCTTT. Amino acid sequence: CATSRDLSGSTEAFF.

This clonotype was seen more than once but under ten times. CDR3: CASSQETSGGRLSVPYEQYF. CDR3 in DNA: TGCGCCAGCAGCCAAGAGACTAGCGGGGGCCGACTGTCTGTCCCCTACGAGCAGTACTTC. This rearrangement joins TRBV4-1 to TRBJ2-7; 12 bases agree with TRBD2. The CDR3 totals 20 residues. With V trimmed by 0 bases and J by 2 bases, 14 bases remained unmatched. Germline V CDR1 and CDR2: MGHRA, YSYEKL.

This CDR3 is CASSLTTTGIHGELFF. In nucleotides, the CDR3 is TGTGCCAGCAGCTTAACCACGACAGGGATCCACGGGGAGCTGTTTTTT. The chain carries TRBV7-2 and TRBJ2-2, with 7 bases fitting TRBD1. The CDR3 sequence is 16 residues long. The germline CDR1 and CDR2 sequences are SGHTA and FQGNSA. V was clipped by 2 bases and J by 7 bases; unmatched bases: 10.

The table lists this clonotype with a few counts. This chain uses TRBV24-1 with TRBJ2-1; weak D call: TRBD2 (5 bases). Between the trimmed V and J ends, which lost 1 base and 7 bases, there was a span of 7 bases. CDR3 length: 13 amino acids. Germline CDR1 and CDR2: KGHDR and SFDVKD. The CDR3 DNA reads TGTGCCACCAGTGATTTTACGGGAAATGAGCAGTTCTTC. It codes for CATSDFTGNEQFF.

The chain couples TRBV18 to TRBJ1-2; no reliable D call. V was pared by 2 bases and J by 2 bases, with 12 bases between. The V gene's germline CDR1 is KGHSH and CDR2 LQKENI. CDR3 length: 15 residues. CDR3 bases: TGTGCCAGCTCACCAACGCCTTCGGAGAACTATGGCTACACCTTC. It encodes CASSPTPSENYGYTF. The full variable domain, with the rest looked up from reference TRBV18 and TRBJ1-2, is NAGVMQNPRHLVRRRGQEARLRCSPMKGHSHVYWYRQLPEEGLKFMVYLQKENIIDESGMPKERFSAEFPKEGPSILRIQQVVRGDSAAYFCASSPTPSENYGYTFGSGTRLTVV.

This clonotype showed up just a few times. This chain connects TRBV6-1 to TRBJ1-1, with D uncertain. The CDR3 sequence is 14 residues long. Looked up from germline, CDR1 is MNHNS and CDR2 is SASEGT. Deletions cut 5 bases from V and 0 bases from J, with 10 bases between. The CDR3 loop reads CASSRATLNTEAFF. As DNA, the CDR3 is TGTGCCAGCAGTCGCGCCACCTTGAACACTGAAGCTTTCTTT.

The chain employs TRBV14 and TRBJ2-5; D is possibly TRBD1 (6 bases). Germline V CDR1 and CDR2: SGHDN, FVKESK. Trimming stripped 8 bases from V and 4 bases from J, with 11 bases between. The CDR3 contains 12 residues. The CDR3 sequence is CASGLRGETQYF. The CDR3 DNA follows: TGTGCCAGCGGGCTCAGGGGAGAGACCCAGTACTTC. The full variable domain, with the rest looked up from reference TRBV14 and TRBJ2-5, is EAGVTQFPSHSVIEKGQTVTLRCDPISGHDNLYWYRRVMGKEIKFLLHFVKESKQDESGMPNNRFLAERTGGTYSTLKVQPAELEDSGVYFCASGLRGETQYFGPGTRLLVL.

The table lists this clonotype with a few counts. The gene calls are TRBV12-3 or TRBV12-4 and TRBJ1-5; D not resolved. V dropped 4 bases and J dropped 0 bases, with 13 bases sitting between them. This CDR3 spans 16 amino acids. The CDR3 loop is CASSSPRTDSNQPQHF. For the CDR3, the DNA is TGTGCCAGCAGTTCCCCTCGGACCGATAGCAATCAGCCCCAGCATTTT.

A single count supports this clonotype. CDR3 bases: TGCGCCAGCAGCCTCTCAGCGGGCGCCTACGAGCAGTACTTC. Protein: CASSLSAGAYEQYF. V and J are TRBV4-3 and TRBJ2-7; tentative D call: TRBD2 (6 bases). CDR1 is LGHNA and CDR2 is YSLEER in the germline V gene. The CDR3 consists of 14 residues. Trimming pared 4 bases from V and 2 bases from J, leaving 12 bases between.

This clonotype came up many times. The rearrangement links TRBV5-4 to TRBJ2-1; D is possibly TRBD1 (7 bases). Trimming cost V 4 bases and J 0 bases, with 17 bases left between them. This CDR3 is 17 amino acids long. Germline CDR1 SGHNT, CDR2 YYREEE (reference sequence). CDR3 coding DNA: TGTGCCAGCAGCCCGGCCTGGGGGGACAGCTCCTACAATGAGCAGTTCTTC. It specifies CASSPAWGDSSYNEQFF.

The chain has TRBV9 and TRBJ2-3; the D is unclear. In germline, CDR1 is SGDLS, CDR2 YYNGEE. This CDR3 contains 15 residues. With 3 bases removed from V and 7 bases from J, the gap between germline ends came to 18 bases. The CDR3 loop is CASSAPSGTPYTQYF. CDR3 in DNA: TGTGCCAGCAGCGCCCCCTCCGGCACTCCCTATACGCAGTATTTT.

This clonotype was observed a handful of times. This rearrangement joins TRBV29-1 to TRBJ2-3, with no clear D. This CDR3 contains 13 residues. From germline, CDR1 is SQVTM and CDR2 ANQGSEA. Trimming pared 2 bases from V and 4 bases from J, leaving 10 bases between. This CDR3 reads CSVEPTGPDTQYF. The CDR3 bases are TGCAGCGTTGAACCCACTGGCCCAGATACGCAGTATTTT.

V gene TRBV5-5 combines with J gene TRBJ1-4; D is ambiguous. V was shortened by 0 bases and J by 8 bases, with 11 bases between the two germline ends. The germline V gene encodes CDR1 SGHKS and CDR2 YYEKEE (reference sequence). The CDR3 sequence is 14 residues long. The CDR3 spells CASSLVATQEKLFF. The CDR3 DNA reads as TGTGCCAGCAGCTTGGTAGCGACGCAGGAAAAACTGTTTTTT.